These 29 T cell receptor beta chains were all obtained from the same sample, sequenced in a study of blood T cell repertoires in COVID-19. Libraries were prepared by immunoSEQ multiplex PCR; TCRdb keeps only in-frame clonotypes and omits some of them. The sample consists of tens of thousands of clones, around 75% of them appearing once. The sequencing sample was made of peripheral blood. The receptors shown here come from a man between 65 and 79 years old with acute or convalescent COVID-19.

The CDR3 DNA sequence: TGTGCCAGCAGTTACTCGAGACTTCGGCTCTATAGCAATCAGCCCCAGCATTTT. Translating gives CASSYSRLRLYSNQPQHF. The rearrangement links TRBV6-2 or TRBV6-3 to TRBJ1-5; D gene ambiguous. The CDR3 covers 18 residues. Germline lookup yields CDR1 MNHEY and CDR2 SVGEGT. V was cut by 0 bases and J by 0 bases, with 15 bases left in between.

The chain couples TRBV5-4 to TRBJ2-3; D might be TRBD2 (6 bases). Germline assignment: CDR1 SGHNT and CDR2 YYREEE (reference sequence). The ends were cut back, 6 bases at V and 3 bases at J, with 11 bases in the middle. CDR3 length equals 13 residues. CDR3 loop: CASKKGGTDTQYF. Written as DNA, the CDR3 is TGTGCCAGCAAGAAGGGAGGTACAGATACGCAGTATTTT. The variable domain in full, with the rest retrieved from reference TRBV5-4 and TRBJ2-3, is ETGVTQSPTHLIKTRGQQVTLRCSSQSGHNTVSWYQQALGQGPQFIFQYYREEENGRGNFPPRFSGLQFPNYSSELNVNALELDDSALYLCASKKGGTDTQYFGPGTRLTVL.

The chain links TRBV2 to TRBJ1-2, with D tentatively TRBD1 (5 bases). Trimming removed 7 bases at V and 4 bases at J, with 19 bases between. Germline CDR1 and CDR2: SNHLY and FYNNEI. The CDR3 runs to 15 residues. For the CDR3, the DNA is TGTGCCAGCAAACCAGGACACCCGGAGGGCTATGGCTACACCTTC. The encoded protein is CASKPGHPEGYGYTF.

The chain carries TRBV11-3 and TRBJ2-2; the D gene is possibly TRBD1 (5 bases). Germline V gene lookup returns CDR1 SGHNT and CDR2 YENEEA. V gave up 3 bases and J gave up 0 bases, with 8 bases separating them. The CDR3 loop spans 15 amino acids. The CDR3 coding sequence is TGTGCCAGCAGCTTGGGCAGGGCGAACACCGGGGAGCTGTTTTTT. Encoded protein: CASSLGRANTGELFF.

The chain links TRBV7-2 to TRBJ1-3, with a tentative D call TRBD1 (5 bases). CDR1 and CDR2 from the germline V gene are SGHTA and FQGNSA. CDR3 length equals 15 residues. V lost 5 bases to trimming and J lost 6 bases, with 17 bases between them. This CDR3 is CASSPSVTAINTIYF. CDR3 DNA sequence: TGTGCCAGCAGCCCCAGTGTGACAGCGATAAACACCATATATTTT.

This clone showed up just a few times. V and J are TRBV2 and TRBJ2-7; 16 bases line up with TRBD2. V lost 6 bases and J lost 2; bases outside the gene matches: 7. Germline values: CDR1 SNHLY, CDR2 FYNNEI. The CDR3 has 17 residues. Here the CDR3 DNA reads TGTGCCAGCAGGGCCGGGACTAGCGGGAGGGCTCCCTACGAGCAGTACTTC. Translation: CASRAGTSGRAPYEQYF.

The chain links TRBV7-8 to TRBJ1-6, with D uncertain. The V end lost 5 bases, the J end lost 13 bases, and 24 bases lay between the germline ends. This CDR3 is 16 amino acids long. From germline, CDR1 is SGHVS and CDR2 FQNEAQ. CDR3 sequence (DNA): TGTGCCAGCAGCCGAGCCCGGGATAGGGCTCGGTACCCCCTCCACTTT. The encoded protein is CASSRARDRARYPLHF.

This clone was recorded only once. CDR3 sequence reads: CASSVGGSYTGELFF. The CDR3 DNA reads as TGTGCCAGCAGCGTAGGCGGGAGCTACACCGGGGAGCTGTTTTTT. The chain uses TRBV9 and TRBJ2-2; 7 bases map to TRBD2. With 0 bases clipped from V and 3 bases from J, the junction kept 2 bases outside the gene matches. Germline V CDR1 and CDR2: SGDLS, YYNGEE. The CDR3 extends over 15 amino acids.

This clone was seen ten or more times. The rearrangement joins TRBV4-2 to TRBJ2-7; 7 bases line up with TRBD1. The V gene end was trimmed by 4 bases and the J gene end by 3 bases; junction bases not matched to a gene: 6. The V gene's germline CDR1 is LGHNA and CDR2 YNFKEQ. This CDR3 contains 14 residues. CDR3 in DNA: TGTGCCAGCAGCCGTTCCGGGACAGTCTACGAGCAGTACTTC. It translates to CASSRSGTVYEQYF.

The chain has TRBV21-1 and TRBJ2-1; TRBD2, the D gene given by the table, was not confirmed from the DNA. TRBV21-1 is termed a pseudogene. This CDR3 spans 17 amino acids. CDR3 protein: CASWDTRTSGRVCEQFF. In nucleotides, the CDR3 is TGTGCCAGCTGGGATACTCGAACTAGCGGGAGGGTGTGTGAGCAGTTCTTC.

The chain couples TRBV28 to TRBJ2-5; 14 bases are shared with TRBD2. The junction had 7 bases not matched to a gene; V was cut back by 8 bases and J by 8 bases. Germline assignment: CDR1 MDHEN and CDR2 SYDVKM. This CDR3 is built from 14 residues. CDR3 bases: TGTGCCAGCGCTGGACTAGCGGGAGGCCCCACCCAGTACTTC. It encodes CASAGLAGGPTQYF.

The chain uses TRBV27 and TRBJ1-2, with 7 bases fitting TRBD1. V trimming: 5 bases; J trimming: 2 bases; junction bases outside the gene matches: 8. Germline assignment: CDR1 MNHEY and CDR2 SMNVEV (reference sequence). The CDR3 loop spans 15 amino acids. DNA of the CDR3: TGTGCCAGCAGTCCCTCCGGACAGGCGAACTATGGCTACACCTTC. This encodes CASSPSGQANYGYTF.

The chain is built from TRBV12-3 or TRBV12-4 and TRBJ2-1, with D perhaps TRBD1 (5 bases). The CDR3 length is 11 residues. V lost 11 bases, J lost 8 bases, and 13 bases lay in between. In DNA form, the CDR3 reads TGTGCCGTGCGCAGGGTCTATGAGCAGTTCTTC. It is translated as CAVRRVYEQFF.

This clone was seen at least ten times. The chain recombines TRBV28 with TRBJ1-1; unclear D gene. V lost 6 bases and J 5 bases, leaving 10 bases between the germline ends. This CDR3 contains 12 residues. Germline values: CDR1 MDHEN, CDR2 SYDVKM. The CDR3 protein is CASRLPATEAFF. CDR3 nucleotides: TGTGCCAGCAGGCTCCCTGCGACTGAAGCTTTCTTT.

This clone is a singleton in its sample. V and J are TRBV28 and TRBJ2-1; 10 bases fit TRBD1. V was pared by 4 bases and J by 7 bases, with 7 bases of the junction left unmatched. Germline V gene sequence: CDR1 MDHEN, CDR2 SYDVKM. This CDR3 comprises 15 residues. The CDR3 nucleotides are TGTGCCAGCAGTTGGGGGACAGGGGAAACGAATGAGCAGTTCTTC. Translating gives CASSWGTGETNEQFF.

The rearrangement joins TRBV5-1 to TRBJ2-2; TRBD2 might be the D (5 bases). The CDR3 is 15 amino acids. CDR1 and CDR2 from the germline V gene are SGHRS and YFSETQ. Between the trimmed V and J ends, which lost 6 bases and 0 bases, there was a span of 12 bases. CDR3 nucleotides: TGCGCCAGCACCCCGGGATCCGCGAACACCGGGGAGCTGTTTTTT. It translates to CASTPGSANTGELFF.

The chain is built from TRBV18 and TRBJ1-3, with unresolved D. The CDR3 totals 15 residues. V gave up 4 bases and J gave up 0 bases, with 10 bases separating them. CDR1 and CDR2 (germline): KGHSH, LQKENI. CDR3 coding DNA: TGTGCCAGCTCACGATCTACCGACTCTGGAAACACCATATATTTT. It encodes CASSRSTDSGNTIYF.

The chain carries TRBV7-2 and TRBJ2-2; D might be TRBD1 (6 bases). There are 19 residues in the CDR3. Germline V gives CDR1 SGHTA, CDR2 FQGNSA. The V gene lost 2 bases and the J gene lost 3 bases, with 22 bases spanning the gap. The CDR3 here is CASSLFPGHAGPYTGELFF. The CDR3 DNA reads TGTGCCAGCAGCTTATTCCCGGGACACGCAGGACCCTACACCGGGGAGCTGTTTTTT. Full variable domain (remainder filled in from reference TRBV7-2 and TRBJ2-2): GAGVSQSPSNKVTEKGKDVELRCDPISGHTALYWYRQSLGQGLEFLIYFQGNSAPDKSGLPSDRFSAERTGGSVSTLTIQRTQQEDSAVYLCASSLFPGHAGPYTGELFFGEGSRLTVL.

The V call is TRBV28, the J call TRBJ2-7; D may be TRBD1 (6 bases). CDR1 is MDHEN, CDR2 SYDVKM, per germline. The V gene lost 7 bases and the J gene lost 0 bases, with 19 bases spanning the gap. The CDR3 covers 16 residues. The CDR3 protein is CASNPSGTLSSYEQYF. The CDR3 nucleotides are TGTGCCAGCAACCCTTCAGGGACACTGAGCTCCTACGAGCAGTACTTC.

The CDR3 nucleotides are TGTGCCATCAGGCCTGACAGGGCCCGGAACACTGAAGCTTTCTTT. This encodes CAIRPDRARNTEAFF. The rearrangement joins TRBV10-3 to TRBJ1-1; 7 positions agree with TRBD1. The CDR3 contains 15 residues. CDR1 and CDR2 (germline): ENHRY, SYGVKD. The V and J ends lost 6 bases and 1 base, in that order; junction bases with no gene match: 8.

This sequence joins TRBV11-3 and TRBJ2-2; possible D gene TRBD2, 6 bases. Germline CDR1 is SGHNT and CDR2 is YENEEA. V dropped 5 bases and J dropped 1 base, with 8 bases sitting between them. CDR3 length: 14 amino acids. The CDR3 sequence: CASSPGLNTGELFF. In nucleotides, the CDR3 is TGTGCCAGCAGCCCGGGACTGAACACCGGGGAGCTGTTTTTT.

V gene TRBV5-5 combines with J gene TRBJ2-1, with 10 positions matching TRBD1. The V gene end was trimmed by 0 bases and the J gene end by 4 bases; junction bases not matched to a gene: 1. The CDR3 spans 15 residues. Germline CDR1 reads SGHKS; CDR2 reads YYEKEE (reference sequence). CDR3 loop: CASSLADRGYNEQFF. In nucleotides, the CDR3 is TGTGCCAGCAGCTTGGCGGACAGGGGGTACAATGAGCAGTTCTTC.

The DNA of the CDR3 is TGTGCCAGCCTCAGAGGATCGGGTGAAAAACTGTTTTTT. It specifies CASLRGSGEKLFF. J is TRBJ1-4 and V is TRBV28; D ambiguous. CDR3 length: 13 amino acids. V was trimmed by 8 bases and J by 7 bases, leaving 14 bases between them. Germline V CDR1 and CDR2: MDHEN, SYDVKM.

The count of this clone is one. V usage is TRBV3-1 (or the pseudogene TRBV3-2) and J usage is TRBJ1-2, with TRBD1 matching over 9 bases. The junction had 11 bases not matched to a gene; V was cut back by 1 base and J by 8 bases. The V gene's germline CDR1 is LGHDT and CDR2 YNNKEL (reference sequence). The CDR3 has 16 amino acids. The CDR3 region is CASSQGGTGSTGGYTF. The CDR3 DNA reads TGTGCCAGCAGCCAAGGGGGGACAGGGTCCACGGGAGGCTACACCTTC.

This clone came up a few times. The V and J genes are TRBV3-1 (or the pseudogene TRBV3-2) and TRBJ1-2, with unresolved D. CDR1 and CDR2 from the germline V gene are LGHDT and YNNKEL (reference sequence). This CDR3 comprises 14 residues. V gave up 1 base and J gave up 3 bases, with 9 bases separating them. The CDR3 sequence: CASSQAGSYYGYTF. The CDR3 nucleotides read TGTGCCAGCAGCCAAGCGGGGTCTTACTATGGCTACACCTTC.

The chain employs TRBV5-1 and TRBJ1-1; no clear D. This CDR3 has 14 amino acids. Germline values: CDR1 SGHRS, CDR2 YFSETQ. Trimming left V 0 bases short and J 5 bases short, with 11 bases between. This CDR3 reads CASSLVPGETEAFF. CDR3 coding DNA: TGCGCCAGCAGCTTGGTTCCCGGGGAGACTGAAGCTTTCTTT. The variable domain in full, completed from reference TRBV5-1 and TRBJ1-1, reads KAGVTQTPRYLIKTRGQQVTLSCSPISGHRSVSWYQQTPGQGLQFLFEYFSETQRNKGNFPGRFSGRQFSNSRSEMNVSTLELGDSALYLCASSLVPGETEAFFGQGTRLTVV.

This clone was detected once. The chain uses TRBV6-5 and TRBJ2-7; 9 bases match TRBD1. The CDR3 consists of 14 residues. With 6 bases clipped from V and 4 bases from J, the junction kept 7 bases outside the gene matches. CDR1 and CDR2 from the germline V gene are MNHEY and SVGAGI. The CDR3 region has the DNA TGTGCCAGCAGCCTGGGGACAGGGAGATACGAGCAGTACTTC. Translating gives CASSLGTGRYEQYF.

The gene calls are TRBV6-2 or TRBV6-3 and TRBJ2-2, with D perhaps matching TRBD1 (5 bases). V shed 1 base and J shed 1 base, with 7 bases lying between them. The CDR3 loop spans 15 amino acids. Germline-derived CDR1 and CDR2 are MNHEY and SVGEGT. The CDR3 DNA reads as TGTGCCAGCAGTTACTTCCAGGGGAACACCGGGGAGCTGTTTTTT. Its protein is CASSYFQGNTGELFF.

The chain recombines TRBV11-2 with TRBJ1-1; D unclear. The germline V gene has CDR1 SGHAT and CDR2 FQNNGV. This CDR3 has 13 residues. Trimming left V 5 bases short and J 1 base short, with 8 bases between. CDR3 sequence: CASSLQTNTEAFF. In nucleotides, the CDR3 is TGTGCCAGCAGCCTACAGACGAACACTGAAGCTTTCTTT.